The 12 T cell receptor beta chains reported below all come from one sample, sequenced in a study of T cell repertoires in cytomegalovirus infection. One entry per CDR3 protein, called by TCRdb with MiXCR from the reads. The sample holds 150,000 to 200,000 distinct CDR3 sequences, 28% seen once. Sequencing input: PBMCs. These receptors all come from a human donor in good health (CMV status not recorded). Some clones in this sample may be carry-over from other donors' samples.

The chain is built from TRBV12-3 or TRBV12-4 and TRBJ1-4; the D gene is possibly TRBD1 (5 bases). This CDR3 is built from 15 residues. With 7 bases removed from V and 8 bases from J, the gap between germline ends came to 20 bases. CDR3 in amino acids: CASKQPGTWREKLFF. CDR3 bases: TGTGCCAGCAAACAGCCGGGGACCTGGCGGGAAAAACTGTTTTTT.

The V call is TRBV6-6, the J call TRBJ1-3; D is unresolved. The CDR3 contains 15 residues. V was cut by 7 bases and J by 4 bases, with 17 bases left in between. Germline CDR1 MNHNY, CDR2 SVGAGI (reference sequence). In DNA, the CDR3 is TGTGCCAGCATTCCCGACCCTTTGGGGGGAAACACCATATATTTT. It codes for CASIPDPLGGNTIYF.

CDR3 bases: TGTGCCAGCAGGGACAGGGTGACTAATGAAAAACTGTTTTTT. Amino acid sequence: CASRDRVTNEKLFF. This rearrangement joins TRBV2 to TRBJ1-4; 8 bases are a match to TRBD1. The CDR3 length is 14 residues. Germline V gene lookup returns CDR1 SNHLY and CDR2 FYNNEI. Losses at the gene ends were 6 bases for V and 2 bases for J; bases not matched to a gene: 2.

Only a few counts were recorded for this clonotype. The chain couples TRBV4-1 to TRBJ1-1; no definite D call. The length of the CDR3 is 16 residues. V was trimmed by 2 bases and J by 0 bases, leaving 13 bases between them. The germline CDR1 and CDR2 sequences are MGHRA and YSYEKL. This CDR3 is CASSQRDGVLNTEAFF. CDR3 coding DNA: TGCGCCAGCAGCCAAAGGGATGGGGTCTTGAACACTGAAGCTTTCTTT.

V is TRBV2 and J is TRBJ1-5; D uncertain. V shed 7 bases and J shed 0 bases, with 10 bases lying between them. This CDR3 spans 14 amino acids. Germline-derived CDR1 and CDR2 are SNHLY and FYNNEI. CDR3 in amino acids: CASKLEYSNQPQHF. The CDR3 DNA sequence: TGTGCCAGCAAATTGGAGTATAGCAATCAGCCCCAGCATTTT. The variable domain in full, with the rest retrieved from reference TRBV2 and TRBJ1-5, is EPEVTQTPSHQVTQMGQEVILRCVPISNHLYFYWYRQILGQKVEFLVSFYNNEISEKSEIFDDQFSVERPDGSNFTLKIRSTKLEDSAMYFCASKLEYSNQPQHFGDGTRLSIL.

This clonotype was detected many times. V and J are TRBV10-3 and TRBJ1-4; D uncertain. Germline V CDR1 and CDR2: ENHRY, SYGVKD. The V end lost 6 bases, the J end lost 1 base, and 12 bases lay between the germline ends. This CDR3 comprises 15 residues. DNA of the CDR3: TGTGCCATCAGGGACGGCCGCAGAACTAATGAAAAACTGTTTTTT. Translating it yields CAIRDGRRTNEKLFF.

The J gene is TRBJ1-1, the V gene TRBV5-1; the D gene is possibly TRBD1 (5 bases). Germline V gene lookup returns CDR1 SGHRS and CDR2 YFSETQ. The CDR3 is 15 residues long. V lost 2 bases to trimming and J lost 1 base, with 12 bases between them. The CDR3 sequence is CASSFLGAPNTEAFF. The DNA of the CDR3 is TGCGCCAGCAGCTTTTTAGGGGCGCCGAACACTGAAGCTTTCTTT.

Written as DNA, the CDR3 is TGTGCCAGCAGCGGGGGACTAGCGGGGGGCACAGATACGCAGTATTTT. Translated: CASSGGLAGGTDTQYF. V is TRBV7-3 and J is TRBJ2-3; TRBD2 agrees at 14 bases. In germline, CDR1 is SGHTA, CDR2 FQGTGA. The CDR3 spans 16 residues. With V trimmed by 5 bases and J by 1 base, 2 bases remained unmatched.

This clonotype was observed a handful of times. J is TRBJ1-1 and V is TRBV29-1; D is unclear. The CDR3 contains 11 residues. The germline gives CDR1 SQVTM, CDR2 ANQGSEA. Trimming took 7 bases from V and 0 from J, leaving 6 bases between them. DNA of the CDR3: TGCAGCGCTGACCTGAACACTGAAGCTTTCTTT. Residues: CSADLNTEAFF.

In this sample, this clonotype turned up a few times. The junction differs from germline at one of its ends, possibly a read error. The chain recombines TRBV6-6 with TRBJ1-5, with 10 bases fitting TRBD1. The CDR3 totals 14 residues. CDR1 MNHNY and CDR2 SVGAGI come from the germline V gene (reference sequence). CDR3 nucleotides: TGTGCCAGCACTATGGACAGGGGGAATCCGCCCCAGCATTTT. Its protein is CASTMDRGNPPQHF.

The CDR3, as DNA: TGTGCCAGCAGCTCCACCAACGGCCCAAGCAATCAGCCCCAGCATTTT. Translated, it gives CASSSTNGPSNQPQHF. J is TRBJ1-5 and V is TRBV7-9, with unresolved D. Trimming took 4 bases from V and 1 from J, leaving 14 bases between them. The CDR3 is 16 amino acids. Germline V lookup: CDR1 SEHNR, CDR2 FQNEAQ (reference sequence).

This clonotype was observed at least ten times. J is TRBJ1-5 and V is TRBV7-2; D unclear. V was trimmed by 0 bases and J by 6 bases, leaving 12 bases between them. In germline, CDR1 is SGHTA, CDR2 FQGNSA. This CDR3 comprises 15 residues. This CDR3 reads CASSLAWGFSQPQHF. The CDR3 DNA is TGTGCCAGCAGCTTAGCATGGGGTTTTAGTCAGCCCCAGCATTTT.